This T cell receptor beta chain was recorded in a study of T cell responses to AZD1222 COVID-19 vaccine. This clone showed up just once. What it recognizes is unknown. Study observations and caveats: Per reports, nearly half of all spike-specific TCRs target regions that are unmutated in variants. Clonal diversity was possibly underestimated; the donors were predominantly white British and more often female.

CDR1 and CDR2 from the germline V gene are MDHEN and SYDVKM. The CDR3 has 13 amino acids. V shed 6 bases and J shed 9 bases, with 12 bases lying between them. TCRdb's table, derived via immunoSEQ multiplex PCR, lists solely in-frame clones and lacks some. The repertoire holds more than 110,000 clones, with approximately 90% as singletons. This material consisted of peripheral blood, taken on day 0 of AZD1222 vaccination. The chain recombines TRBV28 with TRBJ1-6, with D possibly TRBD1 on 5 matching bases. The receptor was derived from an adult in good health. The CDR3 loop is CASSSRVSSPLHF. CDR3 nucleotide sequence: TGTGCCAGCAGCAGCAGGGTCAGTTCACCCCTCCACTTT.